A single sample gave rise to the 5 T cell receptor beta chains below, sequenced in a study of beta chain features in type 1 diabetes. Since all of the isolated RNA was reverse transcribed, expressed TCRB transcripts were what got sequenced. Data came from immunoSEQ multiplex PCR; TCRdb stores just in-frame clones and leaves some out. Found here are 250,000 or so clones, 25% to 30% of them singletons; the top ten hold more than 3%. Sequenced input: central memory CD4+ T cells from blood. These receptors came from a young man in good health.

This chain joins TRBV10-1 and TRBJ1-1; the match to TRBD1 covers 9 bases. The CDR3 loop spans 14 amino acids. In germline, CDR1 is WNHNN, CDR2 SYGVQD (reference sequence). The junction had 2 bases not matched to a gene; V was cut back by 5 bases and J by 1 base. The CDR3 loop is CASSQGQGNTEAFF. The CDR3 DNA reads TGCGCCAGCAGTCAGGGACAGGGGAACACTGAAGCTTTCTTT.

V is TRBV11-2 and J is TRBJ1-5; 8 bases match TRBD1. Germline V gene data show CDR1 as SGHAT and CDR2 as FQNNGV. Trimming cost V 1 base and J 1 base; bases outside gene matches: 3. This CDR3 is 16 amino acids long. The CDR3 DNA reads as TGTGCCAGCAGCTTAGGACAGGGGCTCAGCAATCAGCCCCAGCATTTT. Protein product: CASSLGQGLSNQPQHF.

The J gene is TRBJ2-5, the V gene TRBV27; maybe TRBD2 (6 bases). Germline CDR1 MNHEY, CDR2 SMNVEV (reference sequence). The CDR3 contains 13 residues. Between the trimmed V and J ends, which lost 6 bases and 3 bases, there was a span of 11 bases. The CDR3 spells CASRASVEETQYF. The CDR3 DNA reads as TGTGCCAGCAGGGCTAGCGTAGAAGAGACCCAGTACTTC.

This clone was recorded a few times. The rearrangement links TRBV2 to TRBJ2-7; no reliable D call. The CDR3 runs 12 residues. Germline CDR1 and CDR2: SNHLY and FYNNEI. V shed 6 bases and J shed 3 bases, with 9 bases lying between them. CDR3 loop: CASSPPGYEQYF. The CDR3 DNA sequence: TGTGCCAGCAGCCCGCCCGGCTACGAGCAGTACTTC. The full variable domain, completed using reference TRBV2 and TRBJ2-7, is EPEVTQTPSHQVTQMGQEVILRCVPISNHLYFYWYRQILGQKVEFLVSFYNNEISEKSEIFDDQFSVERPDGSNFTLKIRSTKLEDSAMYFCASSPPGYEQYFGPGTRLTVT.

The gene calls are TRBV29-1 and TRBJ2-5; D tentatively fits TRBD1 or TRBD2 (6 bases each). CDR1 is SQVTM, CDR2 ANQGSEA, per germline. The CDR3 contains 12 residues. V was trimmed by 6 bases and J by 4 bases, leaving 12 bases between them. The DNA of the CDR3 is TGCAGCGTCCGGACAGCGGGAGAGACCCAGTACTTC. Translating gives CSVRTAGETQYF.